This T cell receptor beta chain was sequenced during a study of blood T cell repertoires in COVID-19. The V gene's germline CDR1 is MNHEY and CDR2 SMNVEV (reference sequence). The CDR3 totals 14 residues. V trimming: 9 bases; J trimming: 4 bases; junction bases outside the gene matches: 9. Clones were read by immunoSEQ multiplex PCR, and TCRdb kept only the in-frame ones, dropping some. In the table there are about 73,000 clones, around 77% of which are singletons. The sample taken for sequencing was peripheral blood. This chain uses TRBV27 with TRBJ2-3, with 8 bases matching TRBD1. This clonotype was sampled from a man between 65 and 79 years old with COVID-19, enrolled during active disease. CDR3 loop: CASADRAGSDTQYF. CDR3 sequence (DNA): TGTGCCAGTGCGGACAGGGCTGGATCAGATACGCAGTATTTT.